The clone carrying this T cell receptor (beta chain) was counted a few times. Its matching antigen is unknown. Primed by a sample-barcoded 5' primer and a J-beta primer mix, a second PCR proceeded for 7 to 11 cycles. TCRdb re-called the 5' RACE reads with MiXCR, one entry per CDR3 protein. The data show more than 700,000 distinct CDR3 sequences, with about 55% seen just once and roughly 40% held by the top ten. This entry is derived from a study of blood T cells in healthy people across ages. Findings and caveats of the study: Roughly linearly, TCR beta diversity per million T cells fell as age increased. TCR beta diversity correlated strongly with naive T cell percentage.

Per the germline V gene, CDR1 is SGHTA and CDR2 is FQGTGA. Trimming took 0 bases from V and 7 from J; bases not matched to a gene: 6. The CDR3 is made up of 16 amino acids. Per-sample yields of isolated PBMCs were at least 7 million. The source material was blood. The receptor was derived from a man at least 80 years old in good health. This chain connects TRBV7-3 to TRBJ2-1; 10 nucleotides align to TRBD2. The CDR3 sequence is CASSLTLAGGRNEQFF. The CDR3 coding sequence is TGTGCCAGCAGCTTAACTTTAGCGGGAGGACGGAATGAGCAGTTCTTC.